This T cell receptor beta chain was identified in a study of cytomegalovirus exposure and HLA in healthy donors. The study's findings and limits: Many donors shared some public TCRs, even though most TCR sequences were rare. Investigators reported fewer than 200 TCR beta chains as tied to cytomegalovirus. A few CMV-associated chains were confirmed in vitro to be specific for CMV antigens.

Turning to this clone: Antigen: not known.

V gave up 0 bases and J gave up 4 bases, with 16 bases separating them. The CDR3 has 15 residues. The germline V gene encodes CDR1 GTSNPN and CDR2 SVGIG (reference sequence). TCRdb keeps only in-frame clones here, not all; method: immunoSEQ multiplex PCR. The sample yields more than 110,000 clones, around nine tenths seen once. Separation from the 666-subject first cohort characterized the approximately 120-subject validation cohort, to which the donors belonged. This TCR derives from a woman younger than 30 in good health and CMV-seropositive. This sequence joins TRBV30 and TRBJ2-7; D unclear. Sequencing used PBMCs. DNA for the CDR3: TGTGCCTGGAGTGTACTATTCCTAGTTGCGTACGAGCAGTACTTC. The encoded protein is CAWSVLFLVAYEQYF. Based on the CDR3 plus reference TRBV30 and TRBJ2-7, the full variable domain is SQTIHQWPATLVQPVGSPLSLECTVEGTSNPNLYWYRQAAGRGLQLLFYSVGIGQISSEVPQNLSASRPQDRQFILSSKKLLLSDSGFYLCAWSVLFLVAYEQYFGPGTRLTVT.